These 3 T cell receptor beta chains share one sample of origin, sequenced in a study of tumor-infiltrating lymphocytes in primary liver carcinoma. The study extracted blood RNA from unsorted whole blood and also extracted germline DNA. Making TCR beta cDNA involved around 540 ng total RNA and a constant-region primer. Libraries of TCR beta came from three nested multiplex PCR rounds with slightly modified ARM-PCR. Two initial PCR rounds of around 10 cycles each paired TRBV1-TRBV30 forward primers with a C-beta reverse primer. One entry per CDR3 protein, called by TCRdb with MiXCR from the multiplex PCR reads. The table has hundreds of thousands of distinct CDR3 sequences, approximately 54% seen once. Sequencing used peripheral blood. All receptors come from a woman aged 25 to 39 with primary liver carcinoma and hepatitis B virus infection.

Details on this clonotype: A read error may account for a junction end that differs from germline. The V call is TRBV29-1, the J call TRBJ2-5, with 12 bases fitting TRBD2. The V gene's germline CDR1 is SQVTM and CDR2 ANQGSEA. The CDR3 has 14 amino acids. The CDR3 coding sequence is TGCAGCGGTCCGACTAGCGGGAGATTAGAGACTCAGTACTTC. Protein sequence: CSGPTSGRLETQYF. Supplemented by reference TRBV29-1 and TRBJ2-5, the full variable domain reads SAVISQKPSRDICQRGTSLTIQCQVDSQVTMMFWYRQQPGQSLTLIATANQGSEATYESGFVIDKFPISRPNLTFSTLTVSNMSPEDSSIYLCSGPTSGRLETQYFGPGTRLLVL.

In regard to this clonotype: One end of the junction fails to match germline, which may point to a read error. The CDR3 region has the DNA TGTGCCGGCAGTTACACAGGGAAATCCTACGAGCAGTACTTC. Protein product: CAGSYTGKSYEQYF. J is TRBJ2-7 and V is TRBV6-5, with D possibly matching TRBD1 (6 bases). Per germline, CDR1 MNHEY and CDR2 SVGAGI. CDR3 length: 14 residues.

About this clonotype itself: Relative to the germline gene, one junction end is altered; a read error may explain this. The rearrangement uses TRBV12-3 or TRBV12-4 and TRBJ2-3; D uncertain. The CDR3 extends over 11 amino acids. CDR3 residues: CASRTLDKQYF. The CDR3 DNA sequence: TGTGCCAGCAGGACCCTAGATAAGCAGTATTTT.